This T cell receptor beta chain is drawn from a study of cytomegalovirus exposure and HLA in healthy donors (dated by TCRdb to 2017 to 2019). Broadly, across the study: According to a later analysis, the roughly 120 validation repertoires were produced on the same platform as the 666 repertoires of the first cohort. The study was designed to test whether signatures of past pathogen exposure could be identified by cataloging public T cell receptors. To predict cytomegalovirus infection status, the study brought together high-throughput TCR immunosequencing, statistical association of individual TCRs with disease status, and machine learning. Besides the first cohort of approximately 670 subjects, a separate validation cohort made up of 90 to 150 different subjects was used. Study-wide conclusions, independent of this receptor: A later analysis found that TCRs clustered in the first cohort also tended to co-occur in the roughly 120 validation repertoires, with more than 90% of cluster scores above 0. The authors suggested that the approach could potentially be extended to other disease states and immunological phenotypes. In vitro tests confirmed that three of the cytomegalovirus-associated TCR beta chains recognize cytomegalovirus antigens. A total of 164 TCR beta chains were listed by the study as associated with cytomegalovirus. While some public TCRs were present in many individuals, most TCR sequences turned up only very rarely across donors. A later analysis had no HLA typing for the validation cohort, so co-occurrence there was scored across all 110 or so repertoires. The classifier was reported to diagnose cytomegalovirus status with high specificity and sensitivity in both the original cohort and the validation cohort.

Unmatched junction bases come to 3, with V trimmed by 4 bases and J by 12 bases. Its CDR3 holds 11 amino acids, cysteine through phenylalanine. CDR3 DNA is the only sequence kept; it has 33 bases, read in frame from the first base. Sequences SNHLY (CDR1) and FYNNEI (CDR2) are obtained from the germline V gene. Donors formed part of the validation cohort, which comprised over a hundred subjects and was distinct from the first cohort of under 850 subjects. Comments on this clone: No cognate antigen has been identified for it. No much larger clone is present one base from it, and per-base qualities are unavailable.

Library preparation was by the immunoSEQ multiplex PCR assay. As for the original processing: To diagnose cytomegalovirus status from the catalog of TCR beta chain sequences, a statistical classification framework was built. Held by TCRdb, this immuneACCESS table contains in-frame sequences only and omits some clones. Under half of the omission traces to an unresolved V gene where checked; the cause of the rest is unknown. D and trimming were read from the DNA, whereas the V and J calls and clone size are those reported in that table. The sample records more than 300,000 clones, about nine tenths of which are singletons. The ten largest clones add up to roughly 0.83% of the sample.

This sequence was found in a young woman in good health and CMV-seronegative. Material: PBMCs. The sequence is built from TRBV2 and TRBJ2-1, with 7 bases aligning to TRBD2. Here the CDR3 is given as CASSGERGQFF. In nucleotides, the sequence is TGTGCCAGCAGTGGGGAGCGGGGGCAGTTCTTC.